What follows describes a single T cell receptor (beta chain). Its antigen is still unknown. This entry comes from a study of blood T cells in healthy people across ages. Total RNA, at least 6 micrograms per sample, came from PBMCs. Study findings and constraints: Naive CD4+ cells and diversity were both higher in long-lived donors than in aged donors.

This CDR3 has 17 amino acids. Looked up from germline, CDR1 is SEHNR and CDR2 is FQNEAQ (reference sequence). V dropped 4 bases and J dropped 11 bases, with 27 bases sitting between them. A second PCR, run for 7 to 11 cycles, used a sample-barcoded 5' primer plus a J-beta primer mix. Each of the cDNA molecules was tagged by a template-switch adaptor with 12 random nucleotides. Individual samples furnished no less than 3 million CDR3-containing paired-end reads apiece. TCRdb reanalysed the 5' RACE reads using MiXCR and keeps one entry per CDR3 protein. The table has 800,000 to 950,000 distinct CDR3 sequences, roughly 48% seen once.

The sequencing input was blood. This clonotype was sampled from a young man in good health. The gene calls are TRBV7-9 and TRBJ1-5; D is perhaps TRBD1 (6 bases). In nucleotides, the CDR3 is TGTGCCAGCAGCTCCCAACAAACGACAGGCCGGGGTTCGGCCCAGCATTTT. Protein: CASSSQQTTGRGSAQHF.